This TCR beta chain appears in the sequencing data of a study of cytomegalovirus exposure and HLA in healthy donors. The table lists this clone with a few counts. The PCR ran on 60 Vbeta and 13 Jbeta primers. The protocol was immunoSEQ multiplex PCR, while the TCRdb copy is restricted to in-frame clones and leaves out a portion. The table records approximately 190,000 clones, 10% to 15% of them present only once. The CDR3 consists of 17 residues. V dropped 3 bases and J dropped 6; count of bases not matched to a gene: 14. Germline lookup yields CDR1 MGHRA and CDR2 YSYEKL. The gene calls are TRBV4-1 and TRBJ2-1; TRBD2 agrees at 7 bases. Sequences were obtained from PBMCs. The receptor's source is a man between 50 and 59 years old in good health and CMV-seropositive. Here the CDR3 DNA reads TGCGCCAGCAGCCAGCAGGGATCCGGGGGGAATTTCAATGAGCAGTTCTTC. It yields the protein CASSQQGSGGNFNEQFF.